This T cell receptor beta chain is drawn from a study of vaccination effects on CD4 cells after COVID-19. Study in general: The vaccine given was either BNT162b2 or mRNA-1273, in two doses.

Details on this clone: Antigen unknown.

Measured with immunoSEQ multiplex PCR; TCRdb has only the in-frame clones, and not every one. The table shows about 68,000 clones, with 75% to 85% occurring only once. Pools of viral peptides were used by the ViraFEST assay to expand antigen-specific CD4+ T cells ahead of sequencing. Scientists isolated CD4+ T cells after an approximately 10-day culture period ended. Nobody among the vaccine recipients had prior SARS-CoV-2 infection (nucleocapsid antibodies were negative). PBMC cultures contained about 2 million cells per well, approximately 10 IU/ml IL-2 and approximately 9.4 ug/ml peptides. Deletions cut 0 bases from V and 6 bases from J, with 7 bases between. CDR3 size: 13 residues. Germline assignment: CDR1 SGHRS and CDR2 YFSETQ.

The sample was CD4+ T cells from PBMCs cultured with SARS-CoV-2 spike peptides, taken before COVID-19 vaccination. The V gene is TRBV5-1, the J gene TRBJ1-5, with no clear D. This TCR derives from a human donor who received a COVID-19 vaccine. The CDR3 loop is CASSLDPGQPQHF. In DNA, the CDR3 is TGCGCCAGCAGCTTGGATCCGGGTCAGCCCCAGCATTTT.